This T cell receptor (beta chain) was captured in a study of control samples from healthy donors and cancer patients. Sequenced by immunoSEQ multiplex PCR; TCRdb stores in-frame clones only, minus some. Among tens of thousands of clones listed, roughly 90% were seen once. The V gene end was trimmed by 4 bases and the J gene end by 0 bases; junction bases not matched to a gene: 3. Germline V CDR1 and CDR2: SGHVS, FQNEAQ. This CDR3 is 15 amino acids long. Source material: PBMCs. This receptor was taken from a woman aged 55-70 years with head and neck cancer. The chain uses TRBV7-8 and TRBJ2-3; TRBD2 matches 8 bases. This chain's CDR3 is CASSSLAGSTDTQYF. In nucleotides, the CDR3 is TGTGCCAGCAGCTCGCTAGCGGGTAGCACAGATACGCAGTATTTT.